Described below is a single T cell receptor (beta chain) sequence and its context. Its antigen is still unknown. The data are from a study of cytomegalovirus exposure and HLA in healthy donors. General study findings and limits: Indistinguishability led to the exclusion of some V segments, TRBV6-2 and TRBV6-3 included. 150 to 200 TCR beta chains were listed as cytomegalovirus-associated.

V was pared by 3 bases and J by 6 bases, with 1 base of the junction left unmatched. Germline V lookup: CDR1 SGHTA, CDR2 FQGNSA. This CDR3 region has 13 residues. PCR used 60 Vbeta primers and 13 Jbeta primers. Using immunoSEQ multiplex PCR, the repertoire was profiled, and TCRdb retains in-frame clones only, with some absent. The sample lists some 100,000 clones, around 86% occurring once. The sequenced sample consisted of PBMCs. J is TRBJ1-5 and V is TRBV7-2; 8 bases are shared with TRBD1. The source of this sequence is a woman aged 25-40 years in good health and CMV-seronegative. Here the CDR3 reads CASSFDRGQPQHF. CDR3 nucleotides: TGTGCCAGCAGCTTCGACAGGGGTCAGCCCCAGCATTTT.